This TCR beta chain originates from a study of blood T cell repertoires in COVID-19. Study summary: Samples representing acute and convalescent COVID-19 were sourced from the United States, Italy and Spain. T cells, B-cell-depleted T cells, or PBMCs provided the cDNA or gDNA that served as material.

J lost 2 bases, V lost 5 bases, and 8 bases had no gene match. The CDR3 sequence is 15 residues long. Germline V lookup: CDR1 SNHLY, CDR2 FYNNEI. In the study's own analysis: Cell counts per sample came from amplifying reference gene primers. The table came from immunoSEQ multiplex PCR; TCRdb's copy has only in-frame clones and leaves some out. V and J calls and clone size are those listed in that table; D and trimming were worked out from the DNA. This table has 210,000 or so clones, around four fifths appearing once. This sequence originates from a human donor in a cohort sampled during active COVID-19. The genes are TRBV2 and TRBJ2-5; 7 bases agree with TRBD1. The sample consisted of peripheral blood. For the CDR3, the DNA is TGTGCCAGCAGTTTCCAAGGACAGGTTCAAGAGACCCAGTACTTC. It encodes CASSFQGQVQETQYF.